One and the same sample provided the 24 T cell receptor beta chains below, sequenced in a study of blood T cell repertoires in COVID-19. Sequencing used immunoSEQ multiplex PCR; TCRdb keeps in-frame clones, though not all of them. Among roughly 130,000 clones listed, approximately 84% were seen once. Sequencing was performed on PBMCs or T cells enriched from blood (not recorded which). These receptors were taken from a woman in her 50s with acute COVID-19.

The gene calls are TRBV5-6 and TRBJ2-1; a possible D gene is TRBD2 (5 bases). V shed 5 bases and J shed 12 bases, with 21 bases lying between them. The CDR3 covers 14 residues. Germline values: CDR1 SGHDT, CDR2 YYEEEE. Written as DNA, the CDR3 is TGTGCCAGCAGGCCAAGACGGGAAACCGTGGGGCAGTTCTTC. Its protein product is CASRPRRETVGQFF.

This clone was seen a few times. The genes are TRBV6-5 and TRBJ2-1, with D possibly TRBD2 on 5 matching bases. The CDR3 totals 15 residues. Germline values: CDR1 MNHEY, CDR2 SVGAGI. Trimming removed 5 bases at V and 8 bases at J, with 19 bases between. CDR3 nucleotides: TGTGCCAGCAGTCCTCTAGCCATTGCAACCGATGAGCAGTTCTTC. Its translation is CASSPLAIATDEQFF.

This sequence joins TRBV19 and TRBJ2-7; TRBD1 agrees at 9 bases. The length of the CDR3 is 16 residues. Germline CDR1 is LNHDA and CDR2 is SQIVND (reference sequence). The V gene end was trimmed by 5 bases and the J gene end by 7 bases; junction bases not matched to a gene: 15. The CDR3 here is CASSLSGWDRVDEQYF. The DNA of the CDR3 is TGTGCCAGTAGTCTCTCGGGCTGGGACAGGGTTGATGAGCAGTACTTC.

The chain combines TRBV24-1 with TRBJ2-6; D unclear. There are 19 residues in the CDR3. Trimming left V 4 bases short and J 0 bases short, with 18 bases between. CDR1 is KGHDR and CDR2 is SFDVKD in the germline V gene. The CDR3 DNA sequence: TGTGCCACCAGTGAGCCTTTGGGTCCAGGCCGCTCTGGGGCCAACGTCCTGACTTTC. It encodes CATSEPLGPGRSGANVLTF.

The rearrangement links TRBV27 to TRBJ1-1, with D possibly being TRBD1 (6 bases). V was clipped by 4 bases and J by 5 bases, with 17 bases between them. Germline CDR1 and CDR2: MNHEY and SMNVEV (reference sequence). The CDR3 extends over 15 amino acids. The CDR3 DNA reads TGTGCCAGCAGTTCCGCGGCAGGGGATCGGACTGAAGCTTTCTTT. Residues: CASSSAAGDRTEAFF.

The chain employs TRBV5-1 and TRBJ2-1; D perhaps matches TRBD1 (6 bases). The CDR3 runs to 12 residues. The V and J ends lost 0 bases and 11 bases respectively, with 9 bases between them. Germline loops: CDR1 SGHRS, CDR2 YFSETQ. Here the CDR3 reads CASSLETGKQFF. CDR3 sequence (DNA): TGCGCCAGCAGCTTGGAGACAGGCAAGCAGTTCTTC.

J is TRBJ2-1 and V is TRBV5-4; 9 positions agree with TRBD2. The CDR3 runs to 18 residues. V lost 0 bases to trimming and J lost 3 bases; unmatched junction nucleotides: 10. The germline CDR1 and CDR2 sequences are SGHNT and YYREEE (reference sequence). This chain's CDR3 is CASSLASRRRGGYNEQFF. In DNA, the CDR3 is TGTGCCAGCAGCTTGGCATCAAGGCGGCGGGGGGGCTACAATGAGCAGTTCTTC.

V usage is TRBV11-2 and J usage is TRBJ1-1, with 10 bases lining up with TRBD1. With 4 bases clipped from V and 7 bases from J, the junction kept 6 bases outside the gene matches. CDR3 length equals 14 residues. Germline loops: CDR1 SGHAT, CDR2 FQNNGV. DNA of the CDR3: TGTGCCAGCAGCTCATCGACAGGGGGCGGTGAAGCTTTCTTT. This encodes CASSSSTGGGEAFF.

V is TRBV3-1 (or the pseudogene TRBV3-2) and J is TRBJ2-4; no clear D. V lost 5 bases and J lost 0, with 17 bases in between. The length of the CDR3 is 17 residues. CDR1 is LGHDT and CDR2 is YNNKEL in the germline V gene (reference sequence). CDR3 bases: TGTGCCAGCAGCACCCGGGTTTGCATTCTAGCCAAAAACATTCAGTACTTC. Its translation: CASSTRVCILAKNIQYF.

The genes are TRBV27 and TRBJ2-2; 15 bases line up with TRBD2. The V gene end was trimmed by 3 bases and the J gene end by 0 bases; junction bases not matched to a gene: 2. CDR3 length equals 18 residues. Germline-derived CDR1 and CDR2 are MNHEY and SMNVEV (reference sequence). The chain's CDR3 is CASSLGLAGGSNTGELFF. CDR3 DNA: TGTGCCAGCAGTTTGGGACTAGCGGGAGGCTCGAACACCGGGGAGCTGTTTTTT.

The rearrangement joins TRBV19 to TRBJ2-7; 9 nucleotides line up with TRBD2. V trimming: 5 bases; J trimming: 3 bases; junction bases outside the gene matches: 5. The CDR3 is made up of 14 amino acids. Germline CDR1 and CDR2: LNHDA and SQIVND (reference sequence). Here the CDR3 DNA reads TGTGCCAGTAGTTCAGGGACTAGCCACTACGAGCAGTACTTC. Translated: CASSSGTSHYEQYF.

This chain uses TRBV11-2 with TRBJ1-2, with D unresolved. V was shortened by 1 base and J by 7 bases, with 10 bases between the two germline ends. Germline V gives CDR1 SGHAT, CDR2 FQNNGV. This CDR3 is built from 13 residues. The CDR3 sequence is CASSLGPSFGYTF. The CDR3 nucleotides read TGTGCCAGCAGCTTAGGGCCCTCTTTTGGCTACACCTTC.

J is TRBJ2-3 and V is TRBV4-1, with 8 bases aligning to TRBD2. J was trimmed by 0 bases and V by 4 bases; bases with no gene match: 6. From germline, CDR1 is MGHRA and CDR2 YSYEKL. The CDR3 has 16 residues. CDR3 sequence: CASSRTSGFSTDTQYF. The CDR3 region has the DNA TGCGCCAGCAGCCGAACTAGCGGTTTTAGCACAGATACGCAGTATTTT.

The chain uses TRBV14 and TRBJ2-1; 10 bases line up with TRBD1. Germline loops: CDR1 SGHDN, CDR2 FVKESK. The junction had 9 bases not matched to a gene; V was cut back by 7 bases and J by 9 bases. The CDR3 extends over 14 amino acids. CDR3 in amino acids: CASTLSGTGVEQFF. The CDR3 nucleotides read TGTGCCAGCACCCTAAGCGGGACAGGGGTTGAGCAGTTCTTC.

This rearrangement joins TRBV18 to TRBJ2-7; the D gene is possibly TRBD2 (6 bases). Germline loops: CDR1 KGHSH, CDR2 LQKENI. The CDR3 runs to 14 residues. Trimming stripped 4 bases from V and 5 bases from J, with 15 bases between. DNA for the CDR3: TGTGCCAGCTCACGTAGACTAGAGGAGGACGAGCAGTACTTC. Translation: CASSRRLEEDEQYF.

The rearrangement joins TRBV19 to TRBJ2-5; D gene ambiguous. The CDR3 is 11 amino acids. V lost 6 bases, J lost 9 bases, and 11 bases lay in between. The germline gives CDR1 LNHDA, CDR2 SQIVND (reference sequence). CDR3 nucleotides: TGTGCCAGTAGGAGCACTGAGGCCCAGTACTTC. Translated, it gives CASRSTEAQYF.

The chain uses TRBV19 and TRBJ2-7; 9 bases are shared with TRBD1. This CDR3 region has 14 residues. The germline gives CDR1 LNHDA, CDR2 SQIVND (reference sequence). V lost 8 bases to trimming and J lost 4 bases; unmatched junction nucleotides: 9. The chain's CDR3 is CASSRQGDSYEQYF. CDR3 nucleotides: TGTGCCAGTTCGCGACAGGGGGACTCTTACGAGCAGTACTTC.

This chain joins TRBV18 and TRBJ2-2, with TRBD2 matching over 8 bases. CDR1 and CDR2 from the germline V gene are KGHSH and LQKENI. The CDR3 loop spans 17 amino acids. V gave up 3 bases and J gave up 0 bases; unmatched junction bases: 6. The CDR3 sequence: CASSPSSGRANTGELFF. CDR3 sequence (DNA): TGTGCCAGCTCACCTTCTAGCGGGCGGGCGAACACCGGGGAGCTGTTTTTT.

The chain employs TRBV5-1 and TRBJ2-7; D is possibly TRBD2 (5 bases). V lost 5 bases, J lost 4 bases, and 19 bases lay in between. Germline CDR1 is SGHRS and CDR2 is YFSETQ. There are 15 residues in the CDR3. The CDR3 reads CASSPSPREHYEQYF. CDR3 nucleotides: TGCGCCAGCAGTCCTAGTCCTAGGGAGCATTACGAGCAGTACTTC.

This chain uses TRBV28 with TRBJ1-2, with 7 positions matching TRBD1. Germline V CDR1 and CDR2: MDHEN, SYDVKM. The CDR3 covers 15 residues. Trimming at V came to 10 bases and at J to 4 bases, leaving 15 bases not matched to a gene. The CDR3 spells CANAPQGGAGYGYTF. In DNA form, the CDR3 reads TGTGCCAACGCCCCCCAGGGGGGCGCGGGCTATGGCTACACCTTC.

This clone was seen only once. Other DNA sequences in this specimen translate into the identical CDR3. J is TRBJ1-2 and V is TRBV3-1 (or the pseudogene TRBV3-2); possibly TRBD1 for D (5 bases). Germline-derived CDR1 and CDR2 are LGHDT and YNNKEL (reference sequence). CDR3 length equals 12 residues. V lost 2 bases, J lost 4 bases, and 5 bases lay in between. The CDR3 region has the DNA TGTGCCAGCAGCCAACAGGGCTATGGCTACACCTTC. Amino acids: CASSQQGYGYTF.

The rearrangement joins TRBV2 to TRBJ2-7; unclear D gene. The CDR3 runs 15 residues. Germline V lookup: CDR1 SNHLY, CDR2 FYNNEI. The V and J ends lost 2 bases and 2 bases respectively, with 13 bases between them. CDR3 region: CASSELAAGPYEQYF. The CDR3 nucleotides read TGTGCCAGCAGTGAACTGGCGGCCGGCCCCTACGAGCAGTACTTC.

The chain is built from TRBV6-1 and TRBJ2-5; 7 bases fit TRBD1. CDR3 length: 14 amino acids. V was pared by 1 base and J by 5 bases, with 4 bases of the junction left unmatched. CDR1 is MNHNS, CDR2 SASEGT, per germline. CDR3 DNA: TGTGCCAGCAGTGAAGTACAGGGGCGGGAGACCCAGTACTTC. It encodes CASSEVQGRETQYF.

V usage is TRBV7-2 and J usage is TRBJ2-1; no clear D gene. This CDR3 is 11 amino acids long. Trimming pared 5 bases from V and 4 bases from J, leaving 3 bases between. CDR1 SGHTA and CDR2 FQGNSA come from the germline V gene. The CDR3 DNA follows: TGTGCCAGCAGCCCTTACAATGAGCAGTTCTTC. Translated, it gives CASSPYNEQFF.